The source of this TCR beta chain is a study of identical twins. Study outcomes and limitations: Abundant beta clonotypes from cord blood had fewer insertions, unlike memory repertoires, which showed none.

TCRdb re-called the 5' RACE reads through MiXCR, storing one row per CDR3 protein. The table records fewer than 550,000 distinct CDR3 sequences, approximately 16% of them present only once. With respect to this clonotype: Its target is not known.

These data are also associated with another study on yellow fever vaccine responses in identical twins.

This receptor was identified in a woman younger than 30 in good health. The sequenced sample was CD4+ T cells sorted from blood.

The CDR3 here is CSASLARHQETQYF. CDR3 DNA: TGCAGTGCTAGTCTAGCGCGCCACCAAGAGACCCAGTACTTC. The genes are TRBV20-1 and TRBJ2-5; the D gene is possibly TRBD2 (6 bases). This CDR3 comprises 14 residues. CDR1 is DFQATT, CDR2 SNEGSKA, per germline (reference sequence). V was clipped by 3 bases and J by 0 bases, with 11 bases between them.